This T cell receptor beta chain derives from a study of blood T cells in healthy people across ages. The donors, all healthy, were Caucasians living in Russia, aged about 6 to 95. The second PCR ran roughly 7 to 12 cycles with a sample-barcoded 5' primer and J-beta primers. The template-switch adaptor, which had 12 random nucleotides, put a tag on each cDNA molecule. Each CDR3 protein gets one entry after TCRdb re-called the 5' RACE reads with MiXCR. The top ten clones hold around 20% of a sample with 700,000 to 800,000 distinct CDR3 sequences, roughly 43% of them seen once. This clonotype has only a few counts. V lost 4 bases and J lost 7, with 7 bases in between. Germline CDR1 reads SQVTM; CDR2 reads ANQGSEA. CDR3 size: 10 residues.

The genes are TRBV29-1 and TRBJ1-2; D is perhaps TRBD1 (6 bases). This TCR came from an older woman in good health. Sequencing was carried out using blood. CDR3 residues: CSVGGGGYTF. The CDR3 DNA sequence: TGCAGCGTTGGAGGGGGTGGCTACACCTTC. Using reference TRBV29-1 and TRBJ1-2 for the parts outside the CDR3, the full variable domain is SAVISQKPSRDICQRGTSLTIQCQVDSQVTMMFWYRQQPGQSLTLIATANQGSEATYESGFVIDKFPISRPNLTFSTLTVSNMSPEDSSIYLCSVGGGGYTFGSGTRLTVV.